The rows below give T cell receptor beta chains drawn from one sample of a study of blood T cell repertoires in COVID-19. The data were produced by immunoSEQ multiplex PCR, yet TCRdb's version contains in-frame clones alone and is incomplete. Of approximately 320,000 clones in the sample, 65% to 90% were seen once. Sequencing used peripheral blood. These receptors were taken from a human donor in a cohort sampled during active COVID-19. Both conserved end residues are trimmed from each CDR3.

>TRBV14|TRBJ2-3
ASSRLISDTQY
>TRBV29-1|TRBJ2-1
SVVILELAYNEQF
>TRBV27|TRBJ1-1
ASRRGAGQPSEAF
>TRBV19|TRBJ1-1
ASKPTGTYTEAF
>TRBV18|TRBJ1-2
ASSPLGHVGYT
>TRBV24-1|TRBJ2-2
ATSDLKSTGELF
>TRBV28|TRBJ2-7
ASSAGLSSYEQY
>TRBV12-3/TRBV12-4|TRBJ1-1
ASRTGGLAEAF
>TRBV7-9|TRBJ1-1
ASSLGTGETF
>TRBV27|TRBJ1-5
ASSLSRGNQPQH
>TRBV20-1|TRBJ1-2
SALTYYGYT
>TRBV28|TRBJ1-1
ASRHRVFGNTEAF
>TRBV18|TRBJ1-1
ASSPSRQSDTEAF
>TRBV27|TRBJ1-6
ASSNRGTGVSPLH
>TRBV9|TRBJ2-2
ASSARVDTGELF
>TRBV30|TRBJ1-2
AWNRAWHGYT
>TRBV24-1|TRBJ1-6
ATPMKGAASYNSPLH
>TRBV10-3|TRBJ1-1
AISRQGGSNTEAF
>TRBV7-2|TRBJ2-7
ASSPFPGHIGEQY
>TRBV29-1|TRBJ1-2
SGSMAGRGYT
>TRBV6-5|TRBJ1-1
ASRLTRTF
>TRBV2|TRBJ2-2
ASGRTPKNTGELF
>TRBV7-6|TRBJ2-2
ASSSATSGPGELF
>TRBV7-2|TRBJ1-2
ASSLLRLGDYGYT
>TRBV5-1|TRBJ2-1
ASSLAGNEQF
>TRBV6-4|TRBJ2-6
ASSDPSAGANVLT
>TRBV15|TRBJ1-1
ATSRPSAGDTEAF
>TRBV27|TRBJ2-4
ASRRNGLAGQNIQY
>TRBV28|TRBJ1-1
ASSLGRKAF
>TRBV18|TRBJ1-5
ASSNRDHQPQH
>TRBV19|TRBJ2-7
ASKLSGLNSYEQY
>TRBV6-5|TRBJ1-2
ASSFGTGGSYGYT
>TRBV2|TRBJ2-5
ASSELGFGETQY
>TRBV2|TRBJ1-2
ASSRSTIDERNGYT
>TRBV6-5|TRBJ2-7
ASSYDRFYEQY
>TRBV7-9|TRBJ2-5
ASRGGSSGTQY
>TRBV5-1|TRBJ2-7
ASSLVAGGQYEQY
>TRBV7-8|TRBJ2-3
ASSPRRLAGVDTQY
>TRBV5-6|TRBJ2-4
ASSLGQGYHIQY
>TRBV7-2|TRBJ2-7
ASSPAGGQEQY